Each of the 11 T cell receptor beta chains below was sequenced from the same sample in a study of a mutant IDH1 vaccine in newly diagnosed glioma. Time point meaning: baseline, week 1 (first vaccination visit). Treatment given: pre-vaccination baseline after standard-of-care therapy. Here immunoSEQ multiplex PCR was the method, and the copy in TCRdb shows in-frame clones only, minus some. In the table there are about 51,000 clones, around three quarters of which are singletons. The material was PBMCs, obtained from a glioma patient treated with radiotherapy, temozolomide or both. The receptors shown here come from a woman between 40 and 55 years old with glioma.

This clone was found once. V is TRBV6-1 and J is TRBJ1-6; TRBD1 aligns across 7 bases. The trim removed 11 bases at V and 7 bases at J, leaving 14 bases unmatched. The CDR3 covers 15 residues. Germline CDR1 MNHNS, CDR2 SASEGT. The chain's CDR3 is CAGATMTGRNSPLHF. CDR3 nucleotides: TGTGCCGGGGCAACTATGACAGGGAGGAATTCACCCCTCCACTTT.

Relative to its sample, this clone is medium-sized. V is TRBV2 and J is TRBJ1-4; no clear D gene. Trimming pared 6 bases from V and 0 bases from J, leaving 14 bases between. CDR1 and CDR2 from the germline V gene are SNHLY and FYNNEI. The length of the CDR3 is 16 residues. The CDR3 DNA reads as TGTGCCAGCAGCCGGACCTCAGGAGCAACTAATGAAAAACTGTTTTTT. This encodes CASSRTSGATNEKLFF.

V and J are TRBV7-9 and TRBJ2-1; 14 bases are shared with TRBD2. Trimming removed 6 bases from V and 13 bases from J; junction bases left unmatched: 11. Germline assignment: CDR1 SEHNR and CDR2 FQNEAQ (reference sequence). The CDR3 is 15 residues long. CDR3 nucleotides: TGTGCCAGCAGTCCTCCGGGACTAGCGGGGGCCCGACAGTTCTTC. The encoded protein is CASSPPGLAGARQFF.

The chain employs TRBV19 and TRBJ2-1; D ambiguous. The CDR3 extends over 15 amino acids. V lost 0 bases and J lost 4, with 10 bases in between. Germline V gene sequence: CDR1 LNHDA, CDR2 SQIVND (reference sequence). The CDR3 nucleotides read TGTGCCAGTAGTATAGATCTAGGCCTTTACAATGAGCAGTTCTTC. Translation: CASSIDLGLYNEQFF.

This clone was observed a few times. The J gene is TRBJ1-1, the V gene TRBV7-9, with D unresolved. CDR3 size: 13 residues. Per germline, CDR1 SEHNR and CDR2 FQNEAQ (reference sequence). V was trimmed by 1 base and J by 1 base, leaving 4 bases between them. The CDR3 nucleotides read TGTGCCAGCAGCTTAGAACCGAACACTGAAGCTTTCTTT. As protein: CASSLEPNTEAFF.

In its sample, this clone was seen once. The chain recombines TRBV5-1 with TRBJ2-7; D not resolved. The CDR3 extends over 12 amino acids. The germline CDR1 and CDR2 sequences are SGHRS and YFSETQ. V was trimmed by 2 bases and J by 2 bases, leaving 5 bases between them. The DNA of the CDR3 is TGCGCCAGCAGCTTTAGACCCTACGAGCAGTACTTC. Residues: CASSFRPYEQYF. Full variable domain (remainder filled in from reference TRBV5-1 and TRBJ2-7): KAGVTQTPRYLIKTRGQQVTLSCSPISGHRSVSWYQQTPGQGLQFLFEYFSETQRNKGNFPGRFSGRQFSNSRSEMNVSTLELGDSALYLCASSFRPYEQYFGPGTRLTVT.

This rearrangement joins TRBV5-4 to TRBJ1-6; TRBD1 is a possible D gene (5 bases). CDR1 is SGHNT, CDR2 YYREEE, per germline (reference sequence). V was trimmed by 4 bases and J by 4 bases, leaving 15 bases between them. The CDR3 is made up of 16 amino acids. The CDR3 sequence is CASSASPGTYNSPLHF. The CDR3 DNA sequence: TGTGCCAGCAGCGCAAGCCCGGGGACTTATAATTCACCCCTCCACTTT.

This chain connects TRBV5-1 to TRBJ1-1, with 12 nucleotides matching TRBD1. V lost 2 bases to trimming and J lost 1 base; unmatched junction nucleotides: 9. The CDR3 runs 18 residues. Germline V gene sequence: CDR1 SGHRS, CDR2 YFSETQ. This CDR3 reads CASSFPPPGQGANTEAFF. Here the CDR3 DNA reads TGCGCCAGCAGCTTCCCCCCTCCGGGACAGGGGGCGAACACTGAAGCTTTCTTT.

V usage is TRBV4-3 and J usage is TRBJ1-4; 11 bases agree with TRBD1. This CDR3 is 17 amino acids long. Germline V gives CDR1 LGHNA, CDR2 YSLEER. The V segment lost 1 base and the J segment 5 bases; nucleotides outside the gene matches: 6. The CDR3 protein is CASSQVDRGLTNEKLFF. CDR3 bases: TGCGCCAGCAGCCAAGTGGACAGGGGGCTAACCAATGAAAAACTGTTTTTT.

The rearrangement joins TRBV4-2 to TRBJ1-1; unclear D gene. V was pared by 1 base and J by 0 bases, with 9 bases between. The CDR3 covers 15 residues. CDR1 is LGHNA and CDR2 is YNFKEQ in the germline V gene. DNA of the CDR3: TGTGCCAGCAGCCAAGTGGCGGGGATGAACACTGAAGCTTTCTTT. As protein: CASSQVAGMNTEAFF.

J is TRBJ2-2 and V is TRBV5-1, with unresolved D. Trimming removed 1 base at V and 4 bases at J, with 11 bases between. The germline V gene has CDR1 SGHRS and CDR2 YFSETQ. This CDR3 has 15 amino acids. The CDR3 spells CASSLISKLTGELFF. In DNA form, the CDR3 reads TGCGCCAGCAGCTTGATTTCGAAACTCACCGGGGAGCTGTTTTTT.